The 8 T cell receptor beta chains in this list originate from one sample, sequenced in a study of blood T cell repertoires in COVID-19. The data were produced by immunoSEQ multiplex PCR, yet TCRdb's version contains in-frame clones alone and is incomplete. Among about 140,000 clones listed, over 60% were seen once. Sequencing was carried out using peripheral blood. These receptors were collected from a woman older than 75 with active or convalescent COVID-19.

This clone has more than one count but fewer than ten. The rearrangement links TRBV3-1 (or the pseudogene TRBV3-2) to TRBJ2-5, with 10 positions matching TRBD1. This CDR3 has 16 amino acids. V dropped 1 base and J dropped 7; count of bases not matched to a gene: 9. CDR1 and CDR2 from the germline V gene are LGHDT and YNNKEL (reference sequence). CDR3 in amino acids: CASSQVGTGVAVTQYF. DNA of the CDR3: TGTGCCAGCAGCCAAGTTGGGACAGGGGTTGCAGTGACCCAGTACTTC.

This clone is a singleton in its sample. This sequence joins TRBV7-9 and TRBJ1-6; D is perhaps TRBD1 (5 bases). V dropped 5 bases and J dropped 10 bases, with 15 bases sitting between them. Germline values: CDR1 SEHNR, CDR2 FQNEAQ (reference sequence). This CDR3 is 14 amino acids long. The CDR3 here is CASSGGSLGSPLHF. The CDR3 nucleotides read TGTGCCAGCAGCGGGGGGTCGTTGGGATCACCCCTCCACTTT.

The rearrangement links TRBV9 to TRBJ1-1; 8 nucleotides line up with TRBD1. Germline V gene data show CDR1 as SGDLS and CDR2 as YYNGEE. The CDR3 has 13 amino acids. V was pared by 5 bases and J by 2 bases, with 2 bases of the junction left unmatched. The CDR3 sequence is CASRGQENTEAFF. The CDR3 DNA is TGTGCCAGCAGGGGACAGGAAAACACTGAAGCTTTCTTT.

The gene calls are TRBV5-1 and TRBJ1-3; tentatively, D is TRBD1 (5 bases). Germline V gives CDR1 SGHRS, CDR2 YFSETQ. There are 16 residues in the CDR3. V shed 2 bases and J shed 0 bases, with 12 bases lying between them. This chain's CDR3 is CASSLQEPNSGNTIYF. The CDR3, as DNA: TGCGCCAGCAGCTTACAGGAGCCAAACTCTGGAAACACCATATATTTT.

The chain links TRBV7-9 to TRBJ1-4; no definite D call. V was clipped by 1 base and J by 13 bases, with 13 bases between them. CDR1 is SEHNR and CDR2 is FQNEAQ in the germline V gene (reference sequence). This CDR3 is 13 amino acids long. Here the CDR3 reads CASSLGSQGRLFF. In DNA form, the CDR3 reads TGTGCCAGCAGCTTAGGATCACAAGGGAGACTGTTTTTT.

V is TRBV28 and J is TRBJ2-1; 7 bases match TRBD1. CDR1 MDHEN and CDR2 SYDVKM come from the germline V gene. The V gene end was trimmed by 6 bases and the J gene end by 2 bases; junction bases not matched to a gene: 10. The length of the CDR3 is 16 residues. CDR3 coding DNA: TGTGCCAGCAGAACTCCCAGACAGGGCCCCTACAATGAGCAGTTCTTC. Residues: CASRTPRQGPYNEQFF.

The V gene is TRBV30, the J gene TRBJ1-2; 8 bases line up with TRBD1. The CDR3 extends over 15 amino acids. V lost 1 base to trimming and J lost 4 bases; unmatched junction nucleotides: 8. Germline values: CDR1 GTSNPN, CDR2 SVGIG (reference sequence). The CDR3, as DNA: TGTGCCTGGAGTGCGCTACCGGGACAGGTCTATGGCTACACCTTC. Its translation is CAWSALPGQVYGYTF.

The chain joins TRBV27 to TRBJ1-4, with D possibly being TRBD1 (5 bases). V dropped 5 bases and J dropped 7 bases, with 14 bases sitting between them. The CDR3 length is 14 residues. Germline values: CDR1 MNHEY, CDR2 SMNVEV (reference sequence). CDR3 amino acids: CASSPRARGEKLFF. The DNA of the CDR3 is TGTGCCAGCAGTCCCAGGGCCCGAGGTGAAAAACTGTTTTTT.